This T cell receptor beta chain was profiled in a study of Graves' ophthalmopathy and Graves' hyperthyroidism. Study information: Over 18 months of follow-up, stable hyperthyroidism required that no ophthalmopathy appear.

V dropped 4 bases and J dropped 6 bases, with 15 bases sitting between them. This CDR3 spans 14 amino acids. Germline V gene sequence: CDR1 SGHAT, CDR2 FQNNGV. In the case of this clonotype: Antigen unknown.

The authors amplified TCR beta CDR3 regions from RNA transcripts. HTBI primers primed a first-round RT-PCR, and a second-round multiplex PCR followed. TCRdb reanalysed the multiplex PCR reads using MiXCR and keeps one entry per CDR3 protein. The sample carries 900,000 to 1,200,000 distinct CDR3 sequences, 35% to 40% recorded once. Ineligible for inclusion were patients with other autoimmune diseases, uncontrolled infections, pregnancy or lactation. Findings of the study overall: Blood shared most expanded thyroid clonotypes above 0.001 frequency. Ophthalmopathy could be told apart from stable hyperthyroidism by a 13-signature model (about 90% sensitivity, about 80% specificity).

Sequencing was done on a sample of peripheral blood or thyroid tissue (not recorded which). The J gene is TRBJ2-5, the V gene TRBV11-2; a weak D match, TRBD1 (7 bases). The TCR was taken from an adult man with Graves' hyperthyroidism. The CDR3 DNA reads as TGTGCCAGCAGCTCAGGAGGGGACAGTCAGACCCAGTACTTC. As protein: CASSSGGDSQTQYF. Supplemented by reference TRBV11-2 and TRBJ2-5, the full variable domain reads EAGVAQSPRYKIIEKRQSVAFWCNPISGHATLYWYQQILGQGPKLLIQFQNNGVVDDSQLPKDRFSAERLKGVDSTLKIQPAKLEDSAVYLCASSSGGDSQTQYFGPGTRLLVL.